These T cell receptor beta chains were read from a single sample in a study of long-term antiretroviral therapy in people with HIV. Using immunoSEQ multiplex PCR, the repertoire was profiled, and TCRdb retains in-frame clones only, with some absent. The table shows around 16,000 clones, with less than 80% occurring only once. The source was unsorted PBMCs, collected just over 3.1 years after starting antiretroviral therapy. Receptors were obtained from a woman in her 40s with HIV. The conserved cysteine and the conserved F or W are not part of the CDR3 here. The listing skips clone size in some rows; elsewhere it reads once, few, many or a size class.

- | TRBJ2-1 | TRBV7-7 | ASSPGRQGEQF
- | TRBJ2-3 | TRBV27 | ASRDYRDDTDTQY
- | TRBJ1-3 | TRBV6-1 | ASSEDPRHANVYGNTIY
once | TRBJ2-3 | TRBV5-1 | ASSSAGDTQY
- | TRBJ2-2 | TRBV5-5 | ASSLTEWTGRTGELF
- | TRBJ2-3 | TRBV7-9 | ASSRNLDTQY
- | TRBJ1-2 | TRBV30 | AWSVYNSNYGYT
once | TRBJ1-1 | TRBV6-1 | ASSAEQDTEAF
few | TRBJ1-6 | TRBV4-1 | ASSHRQGDNSPLH
- | TRBJ1-4 | TRBV27 | ASSYGQANEKLF
- | TRBJ1-2 | TRBV29-1 | SVEVAGGAGGYT
few | TRBJ1-1 | TRBV5-6 | ASSQGTGGEAF
- | TRBJ1-4 | TRBV30 | AWSMGGAGEKLF
medium-sized | TRBJ1-4 | TRBV2 | ASSAGQAPNEKLF
- | TRBJ2-6 | TRBV10-3 | AISGRRHDPGANVLT
few | TRBJ1-2 | TRBV27 | ASSFSGFGYT
- | TRBJ2-2 | TRBV15 | ATSRDGLFVPNTGELF
- | TRBJ2-1 | TRBV10-3 | AISTPVASSYNEQF
- | TRBJ2-1 | TRBV5-1 | ASSLAGGTSYNEQF
once | TRBJ2-5 | TRBV11-2 | ASSLLQGEETQY
- | TRBJ1-1 | TRBV7-2 | ASSSTSGHRTEAF
- | TRBJ1-2 | TRBV5-1 | ASSSVGGYGYT
- | TRBJ1-2 | TRBV12-5 | ASGSWGARGYT
- | TRBJ1-4 | TRBV5-5 | ASSSYQTATNEKLF
- | TRBJ1-1 | TRBV5-1 | ASSPGTQSTEAF
- | TRBJ2-7 | TRBV6-1 | ASMGEAYEQY
- | TRBJ2-3 | TRBV18 | ASSGAVRTDTQY
- | TRBJ2-1 | TRBV5-4 | ASSYPRTSGGNEQF
once | TRBJ1-5 | TRBV30 | AWSGGWGQPQH
- | TRBJ1-5 | TRBV7-9 | ASSLAGGTNQPQH
- | TRBJ1-1 | TRBV5-6 | ASSQFGVREAF
- | TRBJ1-1 | TRBV30 | AWRHGPEAF
- | TRBJ1-4 | TRBV18 | ASSVQGTTNEKLF
- | TRBJ1-1 | TRBV6-5 | ASSYSDRNTEAF
- | TRBJ2-1 | TRBV6-6 | ASSPRLEYNEQF
- | TRBJ2-2 | TRBV10-3 | AIRKGGEDTGELF
- | TRBJ2-3 | TRBV7-2 | ASSSLDGAQY
- | TRBJ1-2 | TRBV5-8 | ASSLAWGGYGYT
medium-sized | TRBJ1-1 | TRBV19 | ASSPGQGFSTEAF
- | TRBJ2-3 | TRBV2 | ASITTSTDTQY
- | TRBJ1-1 | TRBV15 | ATSVQQGIEAF
- | TRBJ2-7 | TRBV30 | AWSGKGQGNYEQY
once | TRBJ2-1 | TRBV5-1 | ASSSGDSEQF
- | TRBJ1-5 | TRBV15 | ATSRDRGFGQPQH
few | TRBJ1-1 | TRBV4-2 | ASSQLGRDREAF
- | TRBJ2-7 | TRBV5-1 | ASSLGQASEQY
- | TRBJ2-3 | TRBV6-6 | ASKGESTDTQY
- | TRBJ2-5 | TRBV6-6 | ASSPGTVETQY
- | TRBJ1-1 | TRBV5-1 | ASSESQRSYNTEAF
- | TRBJ1-5 | TRBV5-5 | ASSSTIRVLNQPQH